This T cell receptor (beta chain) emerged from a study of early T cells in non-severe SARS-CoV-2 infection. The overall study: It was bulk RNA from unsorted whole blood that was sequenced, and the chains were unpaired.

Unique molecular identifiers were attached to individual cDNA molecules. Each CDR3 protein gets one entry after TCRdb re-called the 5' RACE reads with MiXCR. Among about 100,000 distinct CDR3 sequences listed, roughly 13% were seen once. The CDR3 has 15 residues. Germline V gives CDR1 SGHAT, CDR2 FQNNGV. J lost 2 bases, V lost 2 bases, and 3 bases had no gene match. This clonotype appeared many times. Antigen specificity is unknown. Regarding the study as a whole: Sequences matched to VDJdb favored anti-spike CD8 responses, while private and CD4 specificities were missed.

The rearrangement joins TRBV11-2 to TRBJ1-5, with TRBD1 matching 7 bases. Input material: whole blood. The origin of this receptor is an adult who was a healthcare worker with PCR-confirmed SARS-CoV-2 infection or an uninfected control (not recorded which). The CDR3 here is CASSLRQGGNQPQHF. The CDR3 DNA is TGTGCCAGCAGCTTAAGACAGGGCGGCAATCAGCCCCAGCATTTT.